This entry features one T cell receptor (beta chain) sequence. These data belong to a study of OX40 agonist ivuxolimab in advanced cancers. Study-level information: Patients were infused with ivuxolimab every 2 weeks at 0.01 to 10 mg/kg.

Measured with immunoSEQ multiplex PCR; TCRdb has only the in-frame clones, and not every one. The profile shows more than 60,000 clones, around 90% of them singletons. V dropped 5 bases and J dropped 4 bases, with 18 bases sitting between them. CDR3 size: 15 residues. Germline CDR1 SGHNT, CDR2 YYREEE (reference sequence). The chain combines TRBV5-4 with TRBJ1-2; D ambiguous. This TCR came from an adult with an advanced solid tumor such as melanoma, head and neck, liver or kidney cancer. The source was CD4+ or CD8+ T cells sorted from blood, collected in a trial of the OX40 agonist ivuxolimab. The CDR3 protein is CASRGMEHHVYGYTF. As DNA, the CDR3 is TGTGCCAGCAGGGGCATGGAACACCATGTCTATGGCTACACCTTC. Full variable domain (outside the CDR3, taken from reference TRBV5-4 and TRBJ1-2): ETGVTQSPTHLIKTRGQQVTLRCSSQSGHNTVSWYQQALGQGPQFIFQYYREEENGRGNFPPRFSGLQFPNYSSELNVNALELDDSALYLCASRGMEHHVYGYTFGSGTRLTVV.